This record covers a single TCR beta chain. The assay was immunoSEQ multiplex PCR, and TCRdb's table has in-frame clones only and misses some. The profile shows fewer than 85,000 clones, about 78% of them singletons. The entry originates in a study of OX40 agonist ivuxolimab in advanced cancers. As for the study in general: Dosing consisted of intravenous ivuxolimab at 0.01 to 10 mg/kg every 2 weeks. Allowance was made for prior anti-PD-1, anti-PD-L1 or anti-CTLA-4 therapy, and roughly 40% had some.

Patients with autoimmune history or systemic immunosuppression were excluded. Samples were taken at baseline and on day 1 of cycles 4 and 7. V was pared by 3 bases and J by 0 bases, with 4 bases of the junction left unmatched. CDR3 length: 15 amino acids. Germline CDR1 LNHNV, CDR2 YYDKDF (reference sequence). The rearrangement links TRBV15 to TRBJ2-7, with 8 positions matching TRBD1. Sequences were derived from CD4+ or CD8+ T cells sorted from blood, sampled in a trial of the OX40 agonist ivuxolimab. The sequence derives from an adult with an advanced solid tumor such as melanoma, head and neck, liver or kidney cancer. CDR3 DNA: TGTGCCACCAGCAGGGACAGGGACCCCTCCTACGAGCAGTACTTC. Protein: CATSRDRDPSYEQYF.